Described below is a single TCR beta chain sequence and its context. Its antigen is still unknown. Clones were read by immunoSEQ multiplex PCR, and TCRdb kept only the in-frame ones, dropping some. This repertoire includes around 150,000 clones. This specimen comes from a study of T cell responses to AZD1222 COVID-19 vaccine. Study-wide results and limits: Reports indicate that nearly half of spike-specific TCRs are directed at unmutated variant regions. Spike regions recognized by vaccine-associated CD4 TCRs spanned the protein, led by 160-218 and 743-854. A mostly white British donor set with more females was recruited, and clonal diversity was possibly underestimated.

This CDR3 has 13 residues. CDR1 and CDR2 from the germline V gene are GTSNPN and SVGIG (reference sequence). Between the trimmed V and J ends, which lost 3 bases and 1 base, there was a span of 8 bases. The TCR sequence derives from an adult in good health. The sample comprised peripheral blood. This sequence joins TRBV30 and TRBJ2-3; possibly TRBD2 for D (6 bases). DNA of the CDR3: TGTGCCTGGAGCGGCGGGGGCACAGATACGCAGTATTTT. This encodes CAWSGGGTDTQYF. Complete variable domain (other parts from reference TRBV30 and TRBJ2-3): SQTIHQWPATLVQPVGSPLSLECTVEGTSNPNLYWYRQAAGRGLQLLFYSVGIGQISSEVPQNLSASRPQDRQFILSSKKLLLSDSGFYLCAWSGGGTDTQYFGPGTRLTVL.